The 25 T cell receptor beta chains listed next were all sequenced from one sample in a study of T cell repertoires in cytomegalovirus infection. TCRdb passed the reads through MiXCR, listing each CDR3 protein once. The data contain 200,000 or so distinct CDR3 sequences, roughly a fifth of them singletons. The sample consisted of PBMCs. These TCRs come from a human donor in good health (CMV status not recorded). Some clones in this sample may be carry-over from other donors' samples.

The sample holds many counts of this clonotype. This sequence joins TRBV20-1 and TRBJ1-1; the D is unclear. Between the trimmed V and J ends, which lost 6 bases and 1 base, there was a span of 15 bases. The CDR3 has 14 amino acids. Germline CDR1 is DFQATT and CDR2 is SNEGSKA (reference sequence). The CDR3, as DNA: TGCAGTGCCCTGTACTGGGCCACGAACACTGAAGCTTTCTTT. The encoded protein is CSALYWATNTEAFF.

The genes are TRBV7-3 and TRBJ2-1; D call uncertain. CDR1 SGHTA and CDR2 FQGTGA come from the germline V gene. V was shortened by 6 bases and J by 6 bases, with 9 bases between the two germline ends. The CDR3 contains 12 residues. The CDR3 reads CASSVKPNEQFF. In DNA, the CDR3 is TGTGCCAGCAGTGTAAAGCCCAATGAGCAGTTCTTC.

The chain links TRBV12-3 or TRBV12-4 to TRBJ1-1; 10 positions agree with TRBD1. The junction had 8 bases not matched to a gene; V was cut back by 6 bases and J by 10 bases. There are 13 residues in the CDR3. CDR3 coding DNA: TGTGCCAGCAGGGACAGGGGGTCAATCGTAGCTTTCTTT. Amino acids: CASRDRGSIVAFF.

In regard to this clonotype: With a much larger clone just one base away, this may be a read error. Because it lacks the conserved phenylalanine or tryptophan at the end, this CDR3 is likely a read error. The chain links TRBV19 to TRBJ1-2; D might be TRBD1 (6 bases). Germline V gene lookup returns CDR1 LNHDA and CDR2 SQIVND (reference sequence). CDR3 length: 16 amino acids. Trimming left V 7 bases short and J 2 bases short, with 20 bases between. The DNA for the CDR3 is TGTGCCAGTAACCTCTGGGCAGGGGATCAGAACTATGGCTACACCTCC. Amino acid sequence: CASNLWAGDQNYGYTS.

V and J are TRBV20-1 and TRBJ1-2; no definite D call. CDR3 size: 12 residues. Germline V gene data show CDR1 as DFQATT and CDR2 as SNEGSKA (reference sequence). Trimming took off 1 base at V and 8 bases at J, with 11 bases between the two ends. As DNA, the CDR3 is TGCAGTGCTAGAGGGGGAGTGGGGGGCTACACCTTC. Translating gives CSARGGVGGYTF.

This chain links TRBV4-3 with TRBJ2-7, with 11 bases identical to TRBD2. Germline V gene sequence: CDR1 LGHNA, CDR2 YSLEER. This CDR3 contains 15 residues. The J segment lost 4 bases and the V segment lost 0 bases, leaving 2 bases of the junction unmatched. The DNA of the CDR3 is TGCGCCAGCAGCCAAGATGTAGCGGGAGGGTACGAGCAGTACTTC. Residues: CASSQDVAGGYEQYF.

This clonotype has just a few counts. The chain recombines TRBV5-8 with TRBJ2-2; no definite D call. This CDR3 contains 14 residues. CDR1 and CDR2 from the germline V gene are SGHTS and YDEGEE. The V and J ends lost 6 bases and 6 bases respectively, with 15 bases between them. CDR3 coding DNA: TGTGCCAGCAACTGGGTAGTGTCGGCCGGGGAGCTGTTTTTT. Protein product: CASNWVVSAGELFF.

This clonotype was detected ten times or more. J is TRBJ2-7 and V is TRBV7-2, with 7 bases fitting TRBD1. CDR3 size: 13 residues. Trimming took 3 bases from V and 3 from J; bases not matched to a gene: 2. Germline CDR1 is SGHTA and CDR2 is FQGNSA. CDR3: CASSLGQIYEQYF. The CDR3 coding sequence is TGTGCCAGCAGCTTGGGACAGATCTACGAGCAGTACTTC.

The J gene is TRBJ2-5, the V gene TRBV5-4; TRBD1 is a possible D gene (5 bases). V shed 3 bases and J shed 2 bases, with 20 bases lying between them. CDR1 is SGHNT and CDR2 is YYREEE in the germline V gene (reference sequence). The length of the CDR3 is 17 residues. The CDR3 coding sequence is TGTGCCAGCAGCTACCGGCAGGGCAGCCCCGGGCAAGAGACCCAGTACTTC. Amino acids: CASSYRQGSPGQETQYF.

This clonotype was seen at least ten times. The CDR3 region is CASSPGTGYEKLFF. CDR3 DNA: TGTGCCAGCAGCCCAGGGACAGGGTATGAAAAACTGTTTTTT. V usage is TRBV7-2 and J usage is TRBJ1-4, with 9 positions matching TRBD1. Germline V lookup: CDR1 SGHTA, CDR2 FQGNSA. Germline trimming cut 5 bases from V and 6 bases from J; bases unmatched to any gene: 4. The CDR3 is made up of 14 amino acids.

This clonotype came up a few times. This rearrangement joins TRBV11-3 to TRBJ2-2; no clear D gene. The CDR3 extends over 14 amino acids. Between the trimmed V and J ends, which lost 1 base and 6 bases, there was a span of 9 bases. The germline CDR1 and CDR2 sequences are SGHNT and YENEEA. Here the CDR3 DNA reads TGTGCCAGCAGCTTAGGTCCCACAGCCGGGGAGCTGTTTTTT. Protein: CASSLGPTAGELFF.

CDR3 DNA: TGTGCCAGCAGCTTAACTGAGACCTACGAGCAGTACTTC. Translating gives CASSLTETYEQYF. The chain employs TRBV7-3 and TRBJ2-7; D is undetermined. The germline V gene has CDR1 SGHTA and CDR2 FQGTGA. Trimming left V 0 bases short and J 2 bases short, with 5 bases between. This CDR3 spans 13 amino acids.

This clonotype came up many times. The CDR3 protein is CASSSRGATYANTGELFF. CDR3 DNA sequence: TGTGCCAGCAGTTCCCGGGGGGCTACCTACGCGAACACCGGGGAGCTGTTTTTT. This rearrangement joins TRBV7-3 to TRBJ2-2, with D possibly being TRBD2 (7 bases). The germline gives CDR1 SGHTA, CDR2 FQGTGA. Between the trimmed V and J ends, which lost 6 bases and 0 bases, there was a span of 20 bases. This CDR3 spans 18 amino acids. The full variable domain, with the rest looked up from reference TRBV7-3 and TRBJ2-2, is GAGVSQTPSNKVTEKGKYVELRCDPISGHTALYWYRQSLGQGPEFLIYFQGTGAADDSGLPNDRFFAVRPEGSVSTLKIQRTERGDSAVYLCASSSRGATYANTGELFFGEGSRLTVL.

This clonotype has at least ten counts. V and J are TRBV27 and TRBJ1-1; no definite D call. V lost 6 bases and J lost 1, with 12 bases in between. The CDR3 loop spans 14 amino acids. Germline CDR1 reads MNHEY; CDR2 reads SMNVEV (reference sequence). The CDR3 sequence: CASRKNQPNTEAFF. In DNA form, the CDR3 reads TGTGCCAGCAGAAAGAACCAGCCGAACACTGAAGCTTTCTTT.

This clonotype occurred many times. The chain combines TRBV12-3 or TRBV12-4 with TRBJ1-1, with 7 bases that match TRBD1. CDR3 length: 15 amino acids. The junction had 8 bases not matched to a gene; V was cut back by 3 bases and J by 4 bases. The CDR3, as DNA: TGTGCCAGCAGTTTGAACAGGGGAAGGGGCACTGAAGCTTTCTTT. Amino acids: CASSLNRGRGTEAFF.

This clonotype was observed many times. The chain has TRBV14 and TRBJ1-4, with a tentative D call TRBD1 (5 bases). Per the germline V gene, CDR1 is SGHDN and CDR2 is FVKESK. Trimming took 0 bases from V and 5 from J, leaving 13 bases between them. This CDR3 has 16 residues. The CDR3 sequence: CASSQDTGRGNEKLFF. The DNA for the CDR3 is TGTGCCAGCAGCCAAGATACGGGGAGGGGAAATGAAAAACTGTTTTTT.

The chain couples TRBV6-5 to TRBJ2-7, with D unclear. The germline V gene has CDR1 MNHEY and CDR2 SVGAGI. With 4 bases removed from V and 2 bases from J, the gap between germline ends came to 12 bases. CDR3 size: 14 residues. As DNA, the CDR3 is TGTGCCAGCAGTTCCCTCCAGGTCCCCTACGAGCAGTACTTC. Translating gives CASSSLQVPYEQYF.

This clonotype was recorded many times. This rearrangement joins TRBV28 to TRBJ2-1; TRBD2 matches 7 bases. CDR1 and CDR2 from the germline V gene are MDHEN and SYDVKM. The CDR3 length is 16 residues. After removal of 6 bases from V and 5 bases from J, the junction contained 13 bases not matched to a gene. CDR3 loop: CASRPLWASGDNEQFF. CDR3 DNA: TGTGCCAGCAGGCCCCTCTGGGCTAGCGGTGACAATGAGCAGTTCTTC.

This clonotype occurred a few times. The chain links TRBV6-2 or TRBV6-3 to TRBJ2-1; 7 bases are shared with TRBD1. CDR1 and CDR2 (germline): MNHEY, SVGEGT. The CDR3 covers 14 residues. Trimming at V came to 5 bases and at J to 3 bases, leaving 4 bases not matched to a gene. The CDR3, as DNA: TGTGCCAGCAGTACGGGGACAGTCTACAATGAGCAGTTCTTC. Amino acid sequence: CASSTGTVYNEQFF.

The chain combines TRBV7-3 with TRBJ2-4; TRBD1 might be the D (5 bases). Trimming cost V 4 bases and J 1 base, with 20 bases left between them. From germline, CDR1 is SGHTA and CDR2 FQGTGA. This CDR3 spans 18 amino acids. The CDR3 coding sequence is TGTGCCAGCAGCTCTCCGGCAGGGCAGGTTGGGGCCAAAAACATTCAGTACTTC. It yields the protein CASSSPAGQVGAKNIQYF.

The chain recombines TRBV5-1 with TRBJ2-1; 8 nucleotides line up with TRBD1. CDR3 size: 15 residues. Trimming took 4 bases from V and 3 from J; bases not matched to a gene: 6. Germline CDR1 SGHRS, CDR2 YFSETQ. CDR3 coding DNA: TGCGCCAGCAGCAACCGGGACAGGATCTACAATGAGCAGTTCTTC. This encodes CASSNRDRIYNEQFF.

The chain employs TRBV7-3 and TRBJ2-7; D is uncertain. The V gene's germline CDR1 is SGHTA and CDR2 FQGTGA. The CDR3 extends over 14 amino acids. The V end lost 5 bases, the J end lost 0 bases, and 11 bases lay between the germline ends. The CDR3 coding sequence is TGTGCCAGCAGCGCAGGACCCGGCTCCTACGAGCAGTACTTC. Its protein product is CASSAGPGSYEQYF. Based on the CDR3 plus reference TRBV7-3 and TRBJ2-7, the full variable domain is GAGVSQTPSNKVTEKGKYVELRCDPISGHTALYWYRQSLGQGPEFLIYFQGTGAADDSGLPNDRFFAVRPEGSVSTLKIQRTERGDSAVYLCASSAGPGSYEQYFGPGTRLTVT.

This chain joins TRBV12-3 or TRBV12-4 and TRBJ1-1; 7 bases align to TRBD1. This CDR3 region has 13 residues. With 3 bases clipped from V and 7 bases from J, the junction kept 5 bases outside the gene matches. The CDR3 DNA follows: TGTGCCAGCAGTTTGACAGGGTTATGTGAAGCTTTCTTT. The encoded protein is CASSLTGLCEAFF.

The rearrangement uses TRBV6-5 and TRBJ1-2; 9 bases fit TRBD1. The V gene's germline CDR1 is MNHEY and CDR2 SVGAGI. Germline trimming cut 7 bases from V and 7 bases from J; bases unmatched to any gene: 10. The CDR3 has 14 amino acids. CDR3 in DNA: TGTGCCAGCAAAAAACAGGGGGCAGCTGGTGGCTACACCTTC. Its protein product is CASKKQGAAGGYTF.

Points on this clonotype: Given a much more abundant clone one base away, this may be a read error. This chain connects TRBV7-3 to TRBJ2-1, with 8 bases matching TRBD2. From germline, CDR1 is SGHTA and CDR2 FQGTGA. The CDR3 consists of 13 residues. V lost 8 bases and J lost 10; bases outside the gene matches: 10. The CDR3 protein is CASGSRAGGEQFF. As DNA, the CDR3 is TGTGCCAGCGGCTCGAGGGCGGGGGGCGAGCAGTTCTTC.